Included here is one T cell receptor beta chain sequence, with context. This sample was taken from a study of blood T cell repertoires in COVID-19. On the study more broadly: In each case, the material was cDNA or gDNA derived from T cells, B-cell-depleted T cells, or PBMCs.

TCRdb's copy holds only in-frame clones and misses some; the assay was immunoSEQ multiplex PCR. Counted here are about 230,000 clones, approximately 81% occurring once; the ten biggest clones make up about 0.93%. This CDR3 has 16 amino acids. Trimming shortened V by 1 base and J by 2 bases, and 11 bases separated the two germline ends. The V gene's germline CDR1 is LNHNV and CDR2 YYDKDF (reference sequence). The source of this sequence is a man aged 35-49 years with acute or convalescent COVID-19. Sample: peripheral blood. The genes are TRBV15 and TRBJ1-4, with D uncertain. The CDR3 DNA follows: TGTGCCACCAGCAGAGTCCAGGCATACACTAATGAAAAACTGTTTTTT. Translated, it gives CATSRVQAYTNEKLFF.